These 12 T cell receptor beta chains were sequenced from one sample in a study of PD-1 blockade in mismatch repair-deficient tumors. Assay used: immunoSEQ multiplex PCR; TCRdb lists only in-frame clones, some missing. The data show 70,000 to 95,000 clones, with 70% to 90% seen just once and less than 6.5% held by the top ten. The specimen comprised peripheral blood, sampled 44 weeks after starting pembrolizumab. Every receptor here comes from an adult with mismatch repair-deficient cancer.

The chain has TRBV2 and TRBJ1-1; TRBD1 might be the D (6 bases). Germline lookup yields CDR1 SNHLY and CDR2 FYNNEI. Trimming cost V 8 bases and J 5 bases, with 15 bases left between them. This CDR3 has 13 amino acids. CDR3 bases: TGTGCCAGCCTCAAGGGGGGCAGGACTGAAGCTTTCTTT. It encodes CASLKGGRTEAFF.

The genes are TRBV6-5 and TRBJ2-1; D may be TRBD2 (6 bases). CDR1 MNHEY and CDR2 SVGAGI come from the germline V gene. Trimming left V 2 bases short and J 7 bases short, with 12 bases between. The length of the CDR3 is 14 residues. The CDR3: CASSYPAGTNEQFF. The CDR3 DNA reads as TGTGCCAGCAGTTACCCAGCGGGTACTAATGAGCAGTTCTTC.

The genes are TRBV7-9 and TRBJ1-1, with 11 bases aligning to TRBD1. V lost 5 bases to trimming and J lost 7 bases; unmatched junction nucleotides: 3. The CDR3 totals 13 residues. Germline CDR1 reads SEHNR; CDR2 reads FQNEAQ (reference sequence). CDR3 coding DNA: TGTGCCAGCAGCCTCGGGACAGGGGGTGAAGCTTTCTTT. Its protein is CASSLGTGGEAFF.

The chain links TRBV25-1 to TRBJ2-7, with 13 bases matching TRBD2. With 11 bases clipped from V and 3 bases from J, the junction kept 4 bases outside the gene matches. The V gene's germline CDR1 is MGHDK and CDR2 SYGVNS. This CDR3 has 13 amino acids. CDR3 bases: TGTGCCTCGGGGACTAGCGGGATCTACGAGCAGTACTTC. It encodes CASGTSGIYEQYF.

The V and J genes are TRBV19 and TRBJ1-1; D is unclear. Deletions cut 9 bases from V and 12 bases from J, with 17 bases between. The CDR3 is 11 amino acids. CDR1 and CDR2 (germline): LNHDA, SQIVND (reference sequence). The CDR3 DNA follows: TGTGCCAGCTCTGCCCGGCGGGAAACTTTCTTT. This codes for CASSARRETFF.

This rearrangement joins TRBV10-1 to TRBJ1-5, with D possibly being TRBD1 (5 bases). CDR1 and CDR2 from the germline V gene are WNHNN and SYGVQD (reference sequence). This CDR3 spans 13 amino acids. Trimming stripped 6 bases from V and 3 bases from J, with 9 bases between. The CDR3 loop reads CASSPGLNQPQHF. CDR3 DNA: TGCGCCAGCAGCCCGGGGCTCAATCAGCCCCAGCATTTT.

A few counts support this clone. The chain carries TRBV2 and TRBJ1-2, with 8 bases aligning to TRBD1. The length of the CDR3 is 13 residues. V trimming: 3 bases; J trimming: 5 bases; junction bases outside the gene matches: 2. Germline V gives CDR1 SNHLY, CDR2 FYNNEI. In nucleotides, the CDR3 is TGTGCCAGCAGTGAGGACAGGGTTTATGGCTACACCTTC. This gives the protein CASSEDRVYGYTF.

This chain uses TRBV7-6 with TRBJ1-2; D ambiguous. Trimming removed 1 base at V and 4 bases at J, with 7 bases between. Germline V CDR1 and CDR2: SGHVS, FNYEAQ. This CDR3 region has 13 residues. The CDR3 spells CASSLDRTYGYTF. The DNA for the CDR3 is TGTGCCAGCAGCTTAGACAGAACCTATGGCTACACCTTC. Full variable domain (remainder filled in from reference TRBV7-6 and TRBJ1-2): GAGVSQSPRYKVTKRGQDVALRCDPISGHVSLYWYRQALGQGPEFLTYFNYEAQQDKSGLPNDRFSAERPEGSISTLTIQRTEQRDSAMYRCASSLDRTYGYTFGSGTRLTVV.

V and J are TRBV11-2 and TRBJ2-7, with D maybe TRBD1 (6 bases). The V end was cut by 1 base, the J end by 2 bases, with 15 bases between. This CDR3 comprises 16 residues. Germline-derived CDR1 and CDR2 are SGHAT and FQNNGV. The CDR3 DNA sequence: TGTGCCAGCAGCTTAGTGACTGGACAGTGGACCTACGAGCAGTACTTC. Protein: CASSLVTGQWTYEQYF.

The chain recombines TRBV5-1 with TRBJ2-1; D uncertain. Germline V gene sequence: CDR1 SGHRS, CDR2 YFSETQ. This CDR3 is built from 13 residues. Trimming took 0 bases from V and 9 from J, leaving 10 bases between them. The chain's CDR3 is CASSLDVNLEQFF. CDR3 DNA sequence: TGCGCCAGCAGCTTGGACGTTAACCTTGAGCAGTTCTTC. Variable domain in full (rest from reference TRBV5-1 and TRBJ2-1): KAGVTQTPRYLIKTRGQQVTLSCSPISGHRSVSWYQQTPGQGLQFLFEYFSETQRNKGNFPGRFSGRQFSNSRSEMNVSTLELGDSALYLCASSLDVNLEQFFGPGTRLTVL.

The genes are TRBV5-1 and TRBJ2-3; 9 bases align to TRBD2. Germline CDR1 reads SGHRS; CDR2 reads YFSETQ. This CDR3 contains 18 residues. V lost 2 bases, J lost 5 bases, and 15 bases stayed unmatched. The CDR3 reads CASSFAGLAIERQDTQYF. The CDR3 DNA reads as TGCGCCAGCAGCTTCGCGGGACTAGCAATAGAACGGCAAGATACGCAGTATTTT.

This clone came up once. This chain connects TRBV6-5 to TRBJ2-5; D gene uncertain. Germline values: CDR1 MNHEY, CDR2 SVGAGI. The length of the CDR3 is 13 residues. Trimming left V 6 bases short and J 5 bases short, with 13 bases between. CDR3 nucleotide sequence: TGTGCCAGCAGCCAAGCCCCTGGGGAGACCCAGTACTTC. Translated: CASSQAPGETQYF.